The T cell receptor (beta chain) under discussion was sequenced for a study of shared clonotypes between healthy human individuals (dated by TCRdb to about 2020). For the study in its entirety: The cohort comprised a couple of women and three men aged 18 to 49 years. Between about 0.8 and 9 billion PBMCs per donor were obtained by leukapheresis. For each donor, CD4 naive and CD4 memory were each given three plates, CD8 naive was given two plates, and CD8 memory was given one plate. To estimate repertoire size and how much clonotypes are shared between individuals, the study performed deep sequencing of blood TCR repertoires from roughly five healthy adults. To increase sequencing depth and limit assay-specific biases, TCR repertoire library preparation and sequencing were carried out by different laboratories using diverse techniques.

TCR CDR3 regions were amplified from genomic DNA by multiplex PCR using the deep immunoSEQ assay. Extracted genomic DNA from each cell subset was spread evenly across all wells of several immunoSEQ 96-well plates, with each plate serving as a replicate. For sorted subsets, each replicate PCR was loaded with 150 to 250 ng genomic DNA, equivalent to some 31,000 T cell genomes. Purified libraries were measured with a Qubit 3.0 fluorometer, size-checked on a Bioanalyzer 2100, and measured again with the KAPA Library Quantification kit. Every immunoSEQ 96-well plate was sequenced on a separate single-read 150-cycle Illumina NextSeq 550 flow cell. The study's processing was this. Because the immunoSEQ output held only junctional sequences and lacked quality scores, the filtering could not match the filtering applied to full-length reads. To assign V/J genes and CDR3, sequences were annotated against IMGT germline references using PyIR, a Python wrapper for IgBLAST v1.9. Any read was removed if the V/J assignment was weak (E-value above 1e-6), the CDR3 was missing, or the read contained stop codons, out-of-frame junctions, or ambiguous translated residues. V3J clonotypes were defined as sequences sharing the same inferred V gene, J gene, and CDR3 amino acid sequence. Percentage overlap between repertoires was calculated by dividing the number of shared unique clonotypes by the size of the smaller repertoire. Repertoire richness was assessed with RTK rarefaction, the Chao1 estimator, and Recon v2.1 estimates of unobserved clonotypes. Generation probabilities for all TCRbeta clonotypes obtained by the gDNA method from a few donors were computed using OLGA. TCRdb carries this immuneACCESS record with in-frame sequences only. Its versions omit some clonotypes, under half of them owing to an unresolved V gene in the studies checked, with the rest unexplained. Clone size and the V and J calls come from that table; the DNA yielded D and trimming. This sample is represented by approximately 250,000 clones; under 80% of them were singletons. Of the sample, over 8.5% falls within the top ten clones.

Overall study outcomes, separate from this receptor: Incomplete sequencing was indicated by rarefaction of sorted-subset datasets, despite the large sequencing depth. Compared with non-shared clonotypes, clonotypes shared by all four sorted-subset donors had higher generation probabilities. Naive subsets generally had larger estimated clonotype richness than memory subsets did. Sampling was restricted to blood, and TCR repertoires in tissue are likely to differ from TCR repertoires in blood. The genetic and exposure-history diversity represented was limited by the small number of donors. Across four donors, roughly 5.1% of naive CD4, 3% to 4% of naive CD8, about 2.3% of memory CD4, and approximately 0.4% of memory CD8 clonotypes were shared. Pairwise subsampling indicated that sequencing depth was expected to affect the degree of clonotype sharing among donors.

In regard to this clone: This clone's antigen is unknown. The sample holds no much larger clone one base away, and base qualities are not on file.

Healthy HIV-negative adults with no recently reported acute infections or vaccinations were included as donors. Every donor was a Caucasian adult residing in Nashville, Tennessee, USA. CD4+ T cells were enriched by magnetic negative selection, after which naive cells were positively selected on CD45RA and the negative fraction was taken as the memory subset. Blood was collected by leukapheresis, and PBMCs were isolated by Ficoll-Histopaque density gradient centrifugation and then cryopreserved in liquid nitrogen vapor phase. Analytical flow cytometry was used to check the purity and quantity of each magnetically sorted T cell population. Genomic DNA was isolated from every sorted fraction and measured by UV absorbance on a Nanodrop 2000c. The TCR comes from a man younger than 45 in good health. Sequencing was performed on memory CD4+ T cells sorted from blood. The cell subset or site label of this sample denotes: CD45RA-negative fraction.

The DNA is as follows: TGTGCCAGCAGTGTTTGGGGACTAGCGGGATCACAGACGCAGTATTTT. It specifies CASSVWGLAGSQTQYF. The chain was built from TRBV14 and TRBJ2-3, with 13 bases matching TRBD2. Trimming accounts for 6 bases at V and 9 bases at J, while the number of junction bases matched to no gene is 12. From the cysteine up to the phenylalanine, the CDR3 has a length of 16 residues. The retained sequence is limited to the CDR3, 48 bases, with the frame set at the first base. The germline V gene gives CDR1 as SGHDN and CDR2 as FVKESK.